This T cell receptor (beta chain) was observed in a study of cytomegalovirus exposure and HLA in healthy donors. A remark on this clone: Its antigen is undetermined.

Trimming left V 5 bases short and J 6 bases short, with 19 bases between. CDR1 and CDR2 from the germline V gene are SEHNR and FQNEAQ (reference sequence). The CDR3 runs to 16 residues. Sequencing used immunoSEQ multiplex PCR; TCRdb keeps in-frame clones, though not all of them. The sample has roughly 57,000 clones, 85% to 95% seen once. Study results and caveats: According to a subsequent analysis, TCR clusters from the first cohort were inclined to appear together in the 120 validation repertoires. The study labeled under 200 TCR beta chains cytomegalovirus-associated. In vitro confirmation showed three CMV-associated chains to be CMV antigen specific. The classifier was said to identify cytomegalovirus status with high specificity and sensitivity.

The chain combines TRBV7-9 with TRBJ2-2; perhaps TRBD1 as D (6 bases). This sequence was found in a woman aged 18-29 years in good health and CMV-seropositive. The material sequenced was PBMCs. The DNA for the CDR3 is TGTGCCAGCAGCCAGGGCATGGGGGCGCGGGCCGGGGAGCTGTTTTTT. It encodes CASSQGMGARAGELFF.